A single sample gave rise to the 23 T cell receptor beta chains below, sequenced in a study of T cells in Graves' hyperthyroidism and ophthalmopathy. Amplified regions were TCR beta CDR3 sequences from RNA transcripts. An initial round of RT-PCR targeting the TCR CDR3 relied on the HTBI primer set. From the multiplex PCR reads, TCRdb called clonotypes with MiXCR, one entry per CDR3 protein. This sample has just over 550,000 distinct CDR3 sequences, with 46% found just once. The sequenced material came from peripheral blood or thyroid tissue (not recorded which). The receptors come from a woman aged 18-29 years with Graves' hyperthyroidism.

This clonotype was found many times. The chain carries TRBV12-3 or TRBV12-4 and TRBJ1-5; unclear D gene. The CDR3 length is 13 residues. Trimming pared 7 bases from V and 0 bases from J, leaving 7 bases between. The DNA for the CDR3 is TGTGCCAGCAACGATTATAGCAATCAGCCCCAGCATTTT. Its protein is CASNDYSNQPQHF.

The chain recombines TRBV5-1 with TRBJ1-2, with a possible D match to TRBD1 (5 bases). This CDR3 has 15 amino acids. In germline, CDR1 is SGHRS, CDR2 YFSETQ. V shed 0 bases and J shed 0 bases, with 9 bases lying between them. This CDR3 reads CASSLEGPPNYGYTF. The DNA for the CDR3 is TGCGCCAGCAGCTTGGAGGGACCCCCTAACTATGGCTACACCTTC.

This clonotype has only a few counts. This chain joins TRBV7-9 and TRBJ2-2; tentatively, D is TRBD2 (6 bases). Trimming removed 5 bases at V and 4 bases at J, with 14 bases between. This CDR3 region has 15 residues. Per the germline V gene, CDR1 is SEHNR and CDR2 is FQNEAQ (reference sequence). The CDR3 bases are TGTGCCAGCAGCCAAAGCCAGGGAGGCACCGGGGAGCTGTTTTTT. Amino acid sequence: CASSQSQGGTGELFF. The full variable domain, with the rest looked up from reference TRBV7-9 and TRBJ2-2, is DTGVSQNPRHKITKRGQNVTFRCDPISEHNRLYWYRQTLGQGPEFLTYFQNEAQLEKSRLLSDRFSAERPKGSFSTLEIQRTEQGDSAMYLCASSQSQGGTGELFFGEGSRLTVL.

The rearrangement uses TRBV20-1 and TRBJ2-7; no clear D gene. The V and J ends lost 3 bases and 2 bases respectively, with 8 bases between them. The CDR3 spans 12 residues. In germline, CDR1 is DFQATT, CDR2 SNEGSKA (reference sequence). The CDR3 sequence: CSASDNAYEQYF. The CDR3 bases are TGCAGTGCTAGTGATAACGCCTACGAGCAGTACTTC.

This CDR3 reads CASSWDQGAASYEQYF. For the CDR3, the DNA is TGTGCCAGCAGCTGGGACCAGGGGGCCGCTTCCTACGAGCAGTACTTC. V usage is TRBV9 and J usage is TRBJ2-7, with TRBD1 identical over 8 bases. CDR3 length equals 16 residues. The germline gives CDR1 SGDLS, CDR2 YYNGEE. V shed 4 bases and J 1 base; nucleotides not matched to a gene: 10.

Comment on this clonotype: One junction end does not reproduce the germline sequence, and a read error may be involved. The V call is TRBV7-9, the J call TRBJ2-2, with 10 bases identical to TRBD1. This CDR3 spans 15 amino acids. Per germline, CDR1 SEHNR and CDR2 FQNEAQ (reference sequence). CDR3 nucleotide sequence: TGCGCCAGCAGCCAGGGGACAGGGGAGGCCGGGGAGCTGTTTTTT. As protein: CASSQGTGEAGELFF.

Worth noting for this clonotype: The final CDR3 position lacks the conserved phenylalanine or tryptophan, pointing to a likely read error. CDR3: CASTMGGNYGYTL. In DNA form, the CDR3 reads TGTGCCAGCACCATGGGGGGAAACTATGGCTACACCCTC. The chain uses TRBV10-3 and TRBJ1-2, with D maybe TRBD1 (5 bases). V was pared by 10 bases and J by 2 bases, with 14 bases between. The CDR3 is made up of 13 amino acids. Germline loops: CDR1 ENHRY, CDR2 SYGVKD.

The genes are TRBV25-1 and TRBJ1-2; D is uncertain. The CDR3 covers 12 residues. Germline V lookup: CDR1 MGHDK, CDR2 SYGVNS. CDR3 bases: TGTGCTAGCCTAACCAATATTCTAGGCTACACCTTC. It specifies CASLTNILGYTF.

The table lists this clonotype with a few counts. The chain combines TRBV25-1 with TRBJ1-1; D gene unclear. Trimming stripped 3 bases from V and 1 base from J, with 12 bases between. The germline V gene has CDR1 MGHDK and CDR2 SYGVNS. The CDR3 loop spans 15 amino acids. DNA of the CDR3: TGTGCCAGCAGTGATAATCGTCATGGGAACACTGAAGCTTTCTTT. This gives the protein CASSDNRHGNTEAFF.

Points on this clonotype: A much bigger clone sits one base away, suggesting this may be a read error. This chain links TRBV10-3 with TRBJ2-5, with a tentative D call TRBD1 (5 bases). The germline V gene has CDR1 ENHRY and CDR2 SYGVKD. The CDR3 length is 14 residues. The V end was cut by 0 bases, the J end by 5 bases, with 10 bases between. Here the CDR3 DNA reads TGTGCCATCAGTGAGTCAGGGGCAGAGGAGACCCAGTACTTC. This sequence encodes CAISESGAEETQYF.

The chain is built from TRBV10-3 and TRBJ2-7; 9 bases are a match to TRBD2. With V trimmed by 6 bases and J by 3 bases, 9 bases remained unmatched. Per germline, CDR1 ENHRY and CDR2 SYGVKD. The CDR3 contains 15 residues. CDR3 loop: CAISPLAGEGYEQYF. The CDR3 DNA reads TGTGCCATCAGCCCCTTAGCGGGAGAGGGCTACGAGCAGTACTTC.

The rearrangement links TRBV7-4 to TRBJ2-2, with a possible D match to TRBD1 (6 bases). Deletions cut 5 bases from V and 7 bases from J, with 11 bases between. Germline V CDR1 and CDR2: SGHVT, SQSDAQ. The CDR3 has 13 amino acids. DNA of the CDR3: TGTGCCAGCAGCGTGGACAGTGGCGGGGAGCTGTTTTTT. Its translation: CASSVDSGGELFF. The whole variable domain, filled in from reference TRBV7-4 and TRBJ2-2, reads GAGVSQSPRYKVAKRGRDVALRCDSISGHVTLYWYRQTLGQGSEVLTYSQSDAQRDKSGRPSGRFSAERPERSVSTLKIQRTEQGDSAVYLCASSVDSGGELFFGEGSRLTVL.

This clonotype was seen more than once but under ten times. The genes are TRBV7-8 and TRBJ1-5; D is unresolved. The germline V and J ends were trimmed by 0 bases and 4 bases, with 7 bases remaining between them. There are 14 residues in the CDR3. Germline V CDR1 and CDR2: SGHVS, FQNEAQ. CDR3 sequence (DNA): TGTGCCAGCAGCTTAGCTTTTGGGAATCAGCCCCAGCATTTT. It yields the protein CASSLAFGNQPQHF.

This chain uses TRBV19 with TRBJ2-5, with TRBD1 matching 8 bases. In germline, CDR1 is LNHDA, CDR2 SQIVND (reference sequence). The CDR3 runs to 13 residues. The V gene end was trimmed by 9 bases and the J gene end by 4 bases; junction bases not matched to a gene: 7. The CDR3 loop reads CASGFDRGETQYF. The CDR3 DNA reads as TGTGCCAGCGGATTTGACAGGGGAGAGACCCAGTACTTC.

The gene calls are TRBV5-3 and TRBJ2-7; 7 bases match TRBD2. TRBV5-3 is reported as an ORF; its role is uncertain. The length of the CDR3 is 13 residues. The V gene end was trimmed by 8 bases and the J gene end by 5 bases; junction bases not matched to a gene: 10. This CDR3 reads CASNSAGRNEQYF. The DNA of the CDR3 is TGTGCCAGCAACTCAGCGGGAAGGAACGAGCAGTACTTC.

This clonotype occurred a few times. The CDR3 nucleotides are TGTGCCAGCAGCCGGACAGGGTGGAAAGAGACCCAGTACTTC. It encodes CASSRTGWKETQYF. J is TRBJ2-5 and V is TRBV7-3; 8 bases match TRBD1. The V gene end was trimmed by 5 bases and the J gene end by 3 bases; junction bases not matched to a gene: 5. CDR3 length: 14 amino acids. The germline V gene has CDR1 SGHTA and CDR2 FQGTGA. Complete variable domain (other parts from reference TRBV7-3 and TRBJ2-5): GAGVSQTPSNKVTEKGKYVELRCDPISGHTALYWYRQSLGQGPEFLIYFQGTGAADDSGLPNDRFFAVRPEGSVSTLKIQRTERGDSAVYLCASSRTGWKETQYFGPGTRLLVL.

With regard to this clonotype: One end of the junction fails to match germline, which may point to a read error. This chain links TRBV5-8 with TRBJ1-1, with D perhaps TRBD1 (6 bases). Germline CDR1 is SGHTS and CDR2 is YDEGEE. CDR3 length equals 16 residues. DNA for the CDR3: TGCGCCAGCAGCTTAACAGGGCCCCTCATGAACACTGAAGCTTTCTTT. This encodes CASSLTGPLMNTEAFF.

The chain uses TRBV24-1 and TRBJ2-3, with 9 bases matching TRBD2. The J segment lost 5 bases and the V segment lost 5 bases, leaving 7 bases of the junction unmatched. Per the germline V gene, CDR1 is KGHDR and CDR2 is SFDVKD. The CDR3 contains 15 residues. Here the CDR3 reads CATSGNGLAQDTQYF. The CDR3 region has the DNA TGTGCCACCAGTGGCAACGGACTAGCGCAAGATACGCAGTATTTT.

This clonotype turned up a few times. The gene calls are TRBV9 and TRBJ2-7; 8 positions match TRBD1. V lost 4 bases to trimming and J lost 4 bases; unmatched junction nucleotides: 7. Germline V lookup: CDR1 SGDLS, CDR2 YYNGEE. The CDR3 is 14 amino acids. In DNA form, the CDR3 reads TGTGCCAGCAGCCCGCAGGGGGCTAATTACGAGCAGTACTTC. It is translated as CASSPQGANYEQYF. Full variable domain (remainder filled in from reference TRBV9 and TRBJ2-7): DSGVTQTPKHLITATGQRVTLRCSPRSGDLSVYWYQQSLDQGLQFLIQYYNGEERAKGNILERFSAQQFPDLHSELNLSSLELGDSALYFCASSPQGANYEQYFGPGTRLTVT.

This clonotype has only a few counts. The CDR3, as DNA: TGCGCCAGCAGCCCCTGGCTTGGGGGCGAGCAGTACTTC. Encoded protein: CASSPWLGGEQYF. The chain uses TRBV5-1 and TRBJ2-7; either TRBD1 or TRBD2 may supply D (5 bases each). V was cut by 4 bases and J by 6 bases, with 14 bases left in between. The CDR3 is 13 residues long. CDR1 is SGHRS, CDR2 YFSETQ, per germline. The whole variable domain, filled in from reference TRBV5-1 and TRBJ2-7, reads KAGVTQTPRYLIKTRGQQVTLSCSPISGHRSVSWYQQTPGQGLQFLFEYFSETQRNKGNFPGRFSGRQFSNSRSEMNVSTLELGDSALYLCASSPWLGGEQYFGPGTRLTVT.

This clonotype was detected only a few times. This may be a read error: a much more frequent sequence differs by one nucleotide. This sequence joins TRBV24-1 and TRBJ1-4; D is undetermined. This CDR3 spans 10 amino acids. Per germline, CDR1 KGHDR and CDR2 SFDVKD. V was trimmed by 10 bases and J by 14 bases, leaving 13 bases between them. CDR3 DNA: TGTGCCACAGTGGGCCGTACTCTGTTTTTT. Protein sequence: CATVGRTLFF.

In regard to this clonotype: This CDR3 is missing its conserved last phenylalanine or tryptophan, likely due to a read error. No DNA is shown, since the ends of the CDR3 on it are uncertain; the CDR3 is the one TCRdb lists. The rearrangement joins TRBV20-1 to TRBJ2-7. CDR1 DFQATT and CDR2 SNEGSKA come from the germline V gene (reference sequence). The length of the CDR3 is 8 amino acids, counting both ends. The CDR3 region is CSARKGSA.

This clonotype appeared a few times. At one of its ends the junction is not consistent with the germline gene, which may arise from a read error. The chain couples TRBV15 to TRBJ2-5; tentatively, D is TRBD2 (6 bases). Germline assignment: CDR1 LNHNV and CDR2 YYDKDF (reference sequence). The CDR3 extends over 15 amino acids. CDR3 sequence reads: CASSRPGSRQETQYF. The CDR3 nucleotides are TGTGCCAGCAGCAGGCCCGGGAGCAGGCAAGAGACCCAGTACTTC.